This TCR beta chain was identified in a study of T cell repertoires in cytomegalovirus infection. Study as a whole: A matching HLA type, together with CMV infection, was signaled by public TCR beta signatures. Study findings and constraints: CMV carriers with the relevant HLA were identified by cumulative public TCR beta family frequency. Dominating the ex vivo response were TCR beta clonotypes that were CMV-specific and HLA-C-restricted.

Remarks on this clonotype: Antigen: not known.

TCRdb reprocessed the reads via MiXCR and lists one record per CDR3 protein. Here the sample spans approximately 100,000 distinct CDR3 sequences, under 25% being singletons. V was trimmed by 1 base and J by 7 bases, leaving 8 bases between them. This CDR3 contains 14 residues. Germline V gene sequence: CDR1 SGHAT, CDR2 FQNNGV. J is TRBJ1-6 and V is TRBV11-2; no clear D. The sequenced material came from CD8+ T cells from PBMCs. This TCR derives from a human donor in good health (CMV status not recorded). Some clones in this sample may be carry-over from other donors' samples. CDR3 in amino acids: CASSLVWENSPLHF. The CDR3 coding sequence is TGTGCCAGCAGCTTAGTCTGGGAGAATTCACCCCTCCACTTT.